One sample yielded the 9 T cell receptor beta chains listed below, sequenced in a study of T-cell reconstitution after alpha-beta-depleted transplantation in children. TCRbeta library preparation incorporated unique molecular identifiers. TCRdb re-called the PCR reads through MiXCR, storing one row per CDR3 protein. Here the sample spans about 830,000 distinct CDR3 sequences, 15% to 20% being singletons. The specimen was PBMCs, mostly from graft donor cells, collected 360 days after TCRalphabeta/CD19-depleted stem cell transplant. The origin of the receptors is a male patient younger than 18 who had a stem cell transplant for acute lymphoblastic leukemia, so the T cells may come from the graft donor.

The chain joins TRBV6-5 to TRBJ1-1; perhaps TRBD1 as D (5 bases). The ends were cut back, 4 bases at V and 11 bases at J, with 17 bases in the middle. This CDR3 spans 13 amino acids. CDR1 and CDR2 from the germline V gene are MNHEY and SVGAGI. CDR3 amino acids: CASSFQGVFGAFF. The CDR3 DNA reads as TGTGCCAGCAGTTTCCAGGGCGTGTTTGGGGCTTTCTTT.

CDR3 coding DNA: TGCGCCAGCAGCTTGAGCCGCGTAGGGTTGGCTGAAGCTTTCTTT. Amino acids: CASSLSRVGLAEAFF. This chain joins TRBV5-1 and TRBJ1-1; no clear D gene. The CDR3 is 15 residues long. V was trimmed by 1 base and J by 6 bases, leaving 16 bases between them. CDR1 and CDR2 (germline): SGHRS, YFSETQ. The full variable domain, rest sourced from reference TRBV5-1 and TRBJ1-1, is KAGVTQTPRYLIKTRGQQVTLSCSPISGHRSVSWYQQTPGQGLQFLFEYFSETQRNKGNFPGRFSGRQFSNSRSEMNVSTLELGDSALYLCASSLSRVGLAEAFFGQGTRLTVV.

V and J are TRBV6-5 and TRBJ1-1, with 7 bases lining up with TRBD1. Germline V gene lookup returns CDR1 MNHEY and CDR2 SVGAGI. The length of the CDR3 is 16 residues. The J segment lost 2 bases and the V segment lost 0 bases, leaving 6 bases of the junction unmatched. The CDR3 bases are TGTGCCAGCAGTTACTCGGAGGGGGCGCTTAACACTGAAGCTTTCTTT. Translation: CASSYSEGALNTEAFF.

This clonotype was recorded at least ten times. At one boundary the junction diverges from the germline segment, which might be a read error. The chain joins TRBV5-1 to TRBJ2-7; 9 nucleotides line up with TRBD1. CDR1 is SGHRS and CDR2 is YFSETQ in the germline V gene. This CDR3 spans 14 amino acids. This CDR3 is CASSSGTGSYEQYF. As DNA, the CDR3 is TGTGCCAGCAGTTCCGGGACAGGGTCCTACGAGCAGTACTTC.

This clonotype was counted between two and nine times. The chain joins TRBV7-9 to TRBJ2-4; D remains unclear. Germline V gene sequence: CDR1 SEHNR, CDR2 FQNEAQ (reference sequence). Trimming removed 5 bases at V and 1 base at J, with 9 bases between. The CDR3 covers 14 residues. CDR3 region: CASSPLWAKNIQYF. Here the CDR3 DNA reads TGTGCCAGCAGCCCCCTATGGGCCAAAAACATTCAGTACTTC. Supplemented by reference TRBV7-9 and TRBJ2-4, the full variable domain reads DTGVSQNPRHKITKRGQNVTFRCDPISEHNRLYWYRQTLGQGPEFLTYFQNEAQLEKSRLLSDRFSAERPKGSFSTLEIQRTEQGDSAMYLCASSPLWAKNIQYFGAGTRLSVL.

The chain joins TRBV25-1 to TRBJ1-3; possible D gene TRBD1, 6 bases. V was cut by 2 bases and J by 7 bases, with 9 bases left in between. The CDR3 runs 13 residues. Germline CDR1 and CDR2: MGHDK and SYGVNS. The CDR3 DNA sequence: TGTGCCAGCAGTGAACGGGGGCTCAACACCATATATTTT. Translation: CASSERGLNTIYF.

The V and J genes are TRBV5-5 and TRBJ2-2; TRBD1 matches at 7 bases. Unmatched junction bases numbered 3, after V lost 3 bases and J lost 4 bases. The V gene's germline CDR1 is SGHKS and CDR2 YYEKEE (reference sequence). There are 14 residues in the CDR3. In DNA, the CDR3 is TGTGCCAGCAGCTCTACAGGGGCCACCGGGGAGCTGTTTTTT. Amino acid sequence: CASSSTGATGELFF. The full variable domain, rest sourced from reference TRBV5-5 and TRBJ2-2, is DAGVTQSPTHLIKTRGQQVTLRCSPISGHKSVSWYQQVLGQGPQFIFQYYEKEERGRGNFPDRFSARQFPNYSSELNVNALLLGDSALYLCASSSTGATGELFFGEGSRLTVL.

There are a few counts of this clonotype. The CDR3 reads CASSQDDRTRDTQYF. The CDR3 nucleotides read TGTGCCAGCAGCCAGGACGACAGAACAAGGGATACGCAGTATTTT. This chain uses TRBV11-1 with TRBJ2-3, with a weak D call TRBD1 (5 bases). V shed 5 bases and J shed 6 bases, with 18 bases lying between them. From germline, CDR1 is SGHAT and CDR2 FQDESV (reference sequence). The CDR3 is 15 residues long.

This clonotype was picked up a small number of times. As DNA, the CDR3 is TGTGCTAGTGGGATGGACGAGTATGGCTACACCTTC. Translation: CASGMDEYGYTF. This sequence joins TRBV12-5 and TRBJ1-2; no clear D gene. The germline gives CDR1 LGHNT, CDR2 FRNRAP. Trimming left V 6 bases short and J 5 bases short, with 10 bases between. This CDR3 contains 12 residues.